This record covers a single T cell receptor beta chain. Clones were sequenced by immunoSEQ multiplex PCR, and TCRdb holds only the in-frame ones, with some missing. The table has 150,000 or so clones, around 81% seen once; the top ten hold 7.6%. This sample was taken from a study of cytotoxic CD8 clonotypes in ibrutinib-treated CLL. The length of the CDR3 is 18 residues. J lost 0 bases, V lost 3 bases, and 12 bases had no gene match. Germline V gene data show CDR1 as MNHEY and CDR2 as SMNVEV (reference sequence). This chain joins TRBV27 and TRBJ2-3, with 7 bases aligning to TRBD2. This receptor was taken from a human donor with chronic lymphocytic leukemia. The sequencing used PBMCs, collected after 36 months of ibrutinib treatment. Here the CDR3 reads CASSFDFGRRSSTDTQYF. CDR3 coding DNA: TGTGCCAGCAGTTTCGATTTCGGGAGGAGGTCTAGCACAGATACGCAGTATTTT.